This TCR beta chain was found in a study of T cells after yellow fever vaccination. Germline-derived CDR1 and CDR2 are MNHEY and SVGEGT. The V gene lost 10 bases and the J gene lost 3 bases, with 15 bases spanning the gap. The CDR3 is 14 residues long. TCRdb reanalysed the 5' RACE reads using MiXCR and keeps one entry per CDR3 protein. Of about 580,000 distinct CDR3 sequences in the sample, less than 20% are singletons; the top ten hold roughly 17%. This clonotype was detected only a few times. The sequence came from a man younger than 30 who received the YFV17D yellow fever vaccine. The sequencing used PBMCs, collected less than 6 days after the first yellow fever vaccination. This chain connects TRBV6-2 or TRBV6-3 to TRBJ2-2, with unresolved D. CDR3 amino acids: CATSIIVDTGELFF. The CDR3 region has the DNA TGTGCCACCTCGATAATCGTGGACACCGGGGAGCTGTTTTTT.